The clone carrying this T cell receptor beta chain showed up just a few times. Its target is unknown. These data come from a study of OX40 agonist ivuxolimab in advanced cancers. Study-wide background: Three patients had partial responses: one hepatocellular carcinoma, two cutaneous melanoma. General study findings and limits: Clonal expansion by week 6 occurred in CD4+ and CD8+ blood T cells (at 0.1 to 3.0 mg/kg).

The V end was cut by 4 bases, the J end by 2 bases, with 13 bases between. Germline CDR1 SGHNT, CDR2 YYREEE (reference sequence). The CDR3 extends over 14 amino acids. Clones were sequenced by immunoSEQ multiplex PCR, and TCRdb holds only the in-frame ones, with some missing. Seen here are more than 30,000 clones, 79% observed once, and the top ten hold around 10%. Here the sequenced sample was CD4+ or CD8+ T cells sorted from blood, taken in a trial of the OX40 agonist ivuxolimab. This TCR derives from an adult with an advanced solid tumor such as melanoma, head and neck, liver or kidney cancer. The chain carries TRBV5-4 and TRBJ2-7; the D is unclear. CDR3 nucleotide sequence: TGTGCCAGCAGCCCGGGTAGGCATACCTACGAGCAGTACTTC. This translates into CASSPGRHTYEQYF.